The source of this T cell receptor beta chain is a study of vaccination and CD4 T cells after COVID-19. Study information: Collection of post-COVID samples occurred a median 101 days after diagnosis, spanning a range of 35 to 161. Overall study findings and caveats: Spike mono-reactive status applied to 304 of 307 vaccine-specific clones in convalescent patients. Median SARS-CoV-2-reactive clonotypes rose from around 20 to 38, not significantly.

Once obtained from cultured CD4+ T cells, the DNA was sequenced using the Oncomine TCR Beta short-read assay. MiXCR, run by TCRdb on the PCR reads, gives a single entry per CDR3 protein. Seen here are over 10,000 distinct CDR3 sequences, 44% observed once, and the top ten hold around an eighth. There are 13 residues in the CDR3. Germline V lookup: CDR1 SEHNR, CDR2 FQNEAQ (reference sequence). V was pared by 1 base and J by 8 bases, with 2 bases of the junction left unmatched. Treatment noted: 10-day PBMC culture with coronavirus spike peptide pools or control peptides (ViraFEST assay). Turning to this clonotype: Antigen specificity is unknown.

This sequence originates from a human donor who had recovered from COVID-19. The source material was CD4+ T cells from blood, cultured in vitro. The V call is TRBV7-9, the J call TRBJ2-4; 7 bases line up with TRBD1. Here the CDR3 DNA reads TGTGCCAGCAGCTTAGGGGACAGCCACATTCAGTACTTC. It codes for CASSLGDSHIQYF. The complete variable domain, with remaining parts taken from reference TRBV7-9 and TRBJ2-4, reads DTGVSQNPRHKITKRGQNVTFRCDPISEHNRLYWYRQTLGQGPEFLTYFQNEAQLEKSRLLSDRFSAERPKGSFSTLEIQRTEQGDSAMYLCASSLGDSHIQYFGAGTRLSVL.